A single sample gave rise to the 22 T cell receptor beta chains below, sequenced in a study of blood T cells in healthy people across ages. The authors ran a second PCR of about 6 to 12 cycles using a sample-barcoded 5' primer and a J-beta primer mix. TCRdb reanalysed the 5' RACE reads using MiXCR and keeps one entry per CDR3 protein. This sample carries over a million distinct CDR3 sequences, 45% to 70% of them seen once, and the ten largest clones take roughly 6.3%. The sequenced material came from blood. These receptors came from a young man in good health.

CDR3 loop: CASRYSRGGGEKLFF. The CDR3 bases are TGTGCCAGCAGATATTCGAGGGGAGGAGGAGAAAAACTGTTTTTT. The V call is TRBV28, the J call TRBJ1-4; TRBD1 is a possible D gene (5 bases). The CDR3 extends over 15 amino acids. V shed 6 bases and J shed 8 bases, with 19 bases lying between them. The germline gives CDR1 MDHEN, CDR2 SYDVKM.

The sample holds a few counts of this clonotype. The V and J genes are TRBV4-1 and TRBJ2-1; possibly TRBD2 for D (6 bases). Germline V gene lookup returns CDR1 MGHRA and CDR2 YSYEKL. This CDR3 contains 16 residues. Trimming removed 1 base from V and 2 bases from J, with 12 bases in between. The DNA of the CDR3 is TGCGCCAGCAGCCAAGTATTATCGGGGGCCTACAATGAGCAGTTCTTC. Translated, it gives CASSQVLSGAYNEQFF.

The V gene is TRBV12-3 or TRBV12-4, the J gene TRBJ1-5; D is perhaps TRBD1 (5 bases). V lost 5 bases, J lost 7 bases, and 18 bases lay in between. This CDR3 region has 15 residues. For the CDR3, the DNA is TGTGCCAGCAGTCTTCGGGGAAGGGGAAGACAGCCCCAGCATTTT. It codes for CASSLRGRGRQPQHF.

The chain couples TRBV20-1 to TRBJ1-2; no reliable D call. The V gene's germline CDR1 is DFQATT and CDR2 SNEGSKA (reference sequence). Trimming removed 6 bases from V and 3 bases from J, with 17 bases in between. CDR3 length: 14 residues. CDR3 in DNA: TGCAGTGCCCCGGGAAGGATCGGGCACTATGGCTACACCTTC. This codes for CSAPGRIGHYGYTF.

To note about this clonotype: One end of the junction does not line up with germline, which may come from a read error. The genes are TRBV7-9 and TRBJ1-6, with 7 bases identical to TRBD1. CDR3 length: 16 amino acids. Per the germline V gene, CDR1 is SEHNR and CDR2 is FQNEAQ (reference sequence). In nucleotides, the CDR3 is TGTGCCAGCAGCTTACTCGGGACAGATTATAATTCACCCCTCCATTTT. Protein product: CASSLLGTDYNSPLHF.

This chain joins TRBV28 and TRBJ2-5, with a weak D call TRBD1 (6 bases). CDR1 and CDR2 (germline): MDHEN, SYDVKM. V lost 6 bases and J 0 bases, leaving 17 bases between the germline ends. CDR3 length equals 16 residues. CDR3 coding DNA: TGTGCCAGCAGCAAACCGGGACACACCAACCAAGAGACCCAGTACTTC. Its protein is CASSKPGHTNQETQYF.

The V gene is TRBV20-1, the J gene TRBJ1-1, with a possible D match to TRBD1 (5 bases). Trimming cost V 0 bases and J 1 base, with 15 bases left between them. The CDR3 extends over 16 amino acids. Germline assignment: CDR1 DFQATT and CDR2 SNEGSKA (reference sequence). The CDR3 nucleotides are TGCAGTGCTAGAGATTTGGGGCCAGGACAGAACACTGAAGCTTTCTTT. This codes for CSARDLGPGQNTEAFF.

This CDR3 is CASSRDRGKETQYF. CDR3 DNA: TGCGCCAGCAGCCGGGACAGGGGTAAAGAGACCCAGTACTTC. This sequence joins TRBV5-1 and TRBJ2-5, with 10 bases aligning to TRBD1. Per germline, CDR1 SGHRS and CDR2 YFSETQ. Trimming took 4 bases from V and 3 from J; bases not matched to a gene: 3. The CDR3 covers 14 residues.

This clonotype was detected only once. The chain joins TRBV12-3 or TRBV12-4 to TRBJ2-7; tentatively, D is TRBD2 (5 bases). The CDR3 is 13 residues long. V was cut by 6 bases and J by 6 bases, with 15 bases left in between. CDR3 coding DNA: TGTGCCAGCAGCATGCCGGGGAACCGCGAGCAGTACTTC. It codes for CASSMPGNREQYF.

In this sample, this clonotype turned up a few times. This rearrangement joins TRBV12-3 or TRBV12-4 to TRBJ2-3; D is unresolved. The V end was cut by 6 bases, the J end by 0 bases, with 10 bases between. The CDR3 extends over 14 amino acids. CDR3 nucleotides: TGTGCCAGCAGGCTTCCGGACAGCACAGATACGCAGTATTTT. Protein product: CASRLPDSTDTQYF.

The chain has TRBV4-1 and TRBJ2-3; D is perhaps TRBD1 (5 bases). V was pared by 6 bases and J by 2 bases, with 9 bases between. There are 13 residues in the CDR3. Germline-derived CDR1 and CDR2 are MGHRA and YSYEKL. The CDR3 sequence: CASRGPVTDTQYF. Here the CDR3 DNA reads TGCGCCAGCAGGGGGCCAGTCACAGATACGCAGTATTTT.

This clonotype was detected a few times. The chain combines TRBV20-1 with TRBJ2-3; D gene uncertain. The length of the CDR3 is 14 residues. V was shortened by 0 bases and J by 2 bases, with 9 bases between the two germline ends. From germline, CDR1 is DFQATT and CDR2 SNEGSKA (reference sequence). Written as DNA, the CDR3 is TGCAGTGCTAGAGATTGGGCAGCCACAGATACGCAGTATTTT. It translates to CSARDWAATDTQYF.

This chain connects TRBV6-1 to TRBJ1-1; D remains unclear. In germline, CDR1 is MNHNS, CDR2 SASEGT. This CDR3 contains 14 residues. Trimming cost V 5 bases and J 0 bases, with 10 bases left between them. The CDR3 DNA is TGTGCCAGCAGTTATTTAGCTTTGAACACTGAAGCTTTCTTT. Protein: CASSYLALNTEAFF.

This rearrangement joins TRBV7-6 to TRBJ1-2; D unclear. Germline-derived CDR1 and CDR2 are SGHVS and FNYEAQ. Trimming shortened V by 3 bases and J by 1 base, and 6 bases separated the two germline ends. The length of the CDR3 is 13 residues. CDR3 loop: CASSFGFNYGYTF. The CDR3 nucleotides are TGTGCCAGCAGCTTTGGTTTTAACTATGGCTACACCTTC.

This clonotype was picked up many times. The V call is TRBV29-1, the J call TRBJ2-7; D gene uncertain. Germline CDR1 SQVTM, CDR2 ANQGSEA. V lost 6 bases to trimming and J lost 3 bases, with 12 bases between them. CDR3 size: 12 residues. The DNA for the CDR3 is TGCAGCGTCGCCTCCGGCAGCTACGAGCAGTACTTC. Residues: CSVASGSYEQYF.

The chain employs TRBV7-2 and TRBJ1-2; D gene uncertain. This CDR3 has 17 amino acids. V shed 5 bases and J shed 2 bases, with 21 bases lying between them. Germline CDR1 and CDR2: SGHTA and FQGNSA. CDR3 coding DNA: TGTGCCAGCAGCCTACACCTCGCCCCGAAGGGAAACTATGGCTACACCTTC. Translating it yields CASSLHLAPKGNYGYTF.

The chain links TRBV7-9 to TRBJ2-3; TRBD1 aligns across 7 bases. Germline lookup yields CDR1 SEHNR and CDR2 FQNEAQ (reference sequence). The CDR3 has 14 residues. V was pared by 2 bases and J by 5 bases, with 4 bases of the junction left unmatched. The CDR3, as DNA: TGTGCCAGCAGCTTATCGACAGGGCGAGATACGCAGTATTTT. Residues: CASSLSTGRDTQYF.

CDR3 in amino acids: CASSLAGSHTGELFF. The DNA for the CDR3 is TGTGCCAGCAGCTTAGCCGGGAGTCACACCGGGGAGCTGTTTTTT. V is TRBV11-1 and J is TRBJ2-2, with D tentatively TRBD2 (6 bases). The CDR3 is 15 amino acids. In germline, CDR1 is SGHAT, CDR2 FQDESV (reference sequence). V lost 0 bases, J lost 3 bases, and 8 bases lay in between.

The CDR3 here is CASSYAPGLGSPEQFF. The DNA for the CDR3 is TGTGCCAGCAGTTACGCGCCGGGACTAGGGTCCCCGGAGCAGTTCTTC. The chain employs TRBV6-5 and TRBJ2-1, with 8 nucleotides matching TRBD2. The J segment lost 10 bases and the V segment lost 2 bases, leaving 13 bases of the junction unmatched. Germline CDR1 and CDR2: MNHEY and SVGAGI. This CDR3 is built from 16 residues.

This chain uses TRBV6-5 with TRBJ1-1; D is ambiguous. With 6 bases removed from V and 4 bases from J, the gap between germline ends came to 9 bases. Germline V lookup: CDR1 MNHEY, CDR2 SVGAGI. The length of the CDR3 is 12 residues. CDR3 DNA: TGTGCCAGCAGCCGCAGTCTCACTGAAGCTTTCTTT. Encoded protein: CASSRSLTEAFF.

This clonotype was seen only once. One end of the junction is discordant with germline, which a read error may explain. This chain links TRBV7-9 with TRBJ1-6, with D unresolved. Germline CDR1 and CDR2: SEHNR and FQNEAQ (reference sequence). There are 17 residues in the CDR3. The CDR3 is CASSSNPGSSYNSPLHF. The CDR3 bases are TGTGCCAGCAGCTCTAACCCCGGGAGCTCCTATAATTCACCCCTCCATTTT.

The chain combines TRBV2 with TRBJ2-7; the D is unclear. The J call could be wrong; TRBJ2-5 is a better fit for the DNA end. This CDR3 has 14 amino acids. Germline assignment: CDR1 SNHLY and CDR2 FYNNEI. The CDR3, as DNA: TGTGCCAGTAACCGGGCCTCCAGGCAGGAGACCCAGTACTTC. As protein: CASNRASRQETQYF.